This T cell receptor beta chain came from a study of breast tumors, draining lymph nodes, adjacent tissues. TCRdb redid the calling of the multiplex PCR reads with MiXCR, one entry per CDR3 protein. The repertoire consists of over 10,000 distinct CDR3 sequences, with roughly two thirds occurring once and the leading ten covering approximately 44%. Per germline, CDR1 DFQATT and CDR2 SNEGSKA (reference sequence). After removal of 3 bases from V and 7 bases from J, the junction contained 8 bases not matched to a gene. The CDR3 totals 14 residues. This clonotype is a singleton in its sample. Its antigen is undetermined. General study findings and limits: Compared with lymph nodes, tumors were less diverse; compared with nontumor tissue, more. Luminal-like breast cancer showed significantly higher tumor–nontumor repertoire similarity than basal-like. Data only fit, rather than demonstrated, lymph node origin of most tumor T cells. Data fit most tumor T cells coming from lymph node, expanding in tumor.

This chain connects TRBV20-1 to TRBJ1-5, with 8 bases fitting TRBD1. Material for sequencing was tumor-adjacent breast tissue. This clonotype originated in a female donor with breast cancer. Some clones in this sample may be carry-over from other donors' samples. CDR3 nucleotides: TGCAGTGCTAGGGGACCGGACAGGGACCAGCCCCAGCATTTT. Translated: CSARGPDRDQPQHF.